This entry is about one T cell receptor beta chain. The data were taken from a study of blood T cells in healthy people across ages. Isolated per sample were at least 6 million PBMCs. This CDR3 has 17 residues. Germline CDR1 reads LGHDT; CDR2 reads YNNKEL (reference sequence). V shed 0 bases and J 5 bases; nucleotides not matched to a gene: 9. Then a second PCR, running roughly 7 to 11 cycles, was carried out with a sample-barcoded 5' primer and a J-beta primer mix. TCRdb re-derived calls from the 5' RACE reads in MiXCR, one entry per CDR3 protein. The sample holds roughly 1.4 million distinct CDR3 sequences, around 59% seen once.

Sequencing used blood. V and J are TRBV3-1 and TRBJ2-3; 9 nucleotides agree with TRBD2. The origin of this receptor is a man in his late teens or twenties in good health. The CDR3 DNA reads as TGTGCCAGCAGCCAAGACTCTAGCGGGGCCCGGCGAGATACGCAGTATTTT. Translation: CASSQDSSGARRDTQYF.